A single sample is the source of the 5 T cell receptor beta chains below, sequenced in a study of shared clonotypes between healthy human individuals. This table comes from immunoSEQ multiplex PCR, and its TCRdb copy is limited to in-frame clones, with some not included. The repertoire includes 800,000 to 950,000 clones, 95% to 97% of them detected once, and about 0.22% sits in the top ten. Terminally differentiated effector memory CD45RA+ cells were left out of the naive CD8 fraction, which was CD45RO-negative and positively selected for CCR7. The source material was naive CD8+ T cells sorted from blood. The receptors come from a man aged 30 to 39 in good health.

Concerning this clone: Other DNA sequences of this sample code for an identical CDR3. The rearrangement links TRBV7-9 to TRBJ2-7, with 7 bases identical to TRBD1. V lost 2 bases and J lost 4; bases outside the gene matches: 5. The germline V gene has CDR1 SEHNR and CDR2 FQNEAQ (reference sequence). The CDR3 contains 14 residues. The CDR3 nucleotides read TGTGCCAGCAGCTTACCAGGGGGAAGTTACGAGCAGTACTTC. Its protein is CASSLPGGSYEQYF.

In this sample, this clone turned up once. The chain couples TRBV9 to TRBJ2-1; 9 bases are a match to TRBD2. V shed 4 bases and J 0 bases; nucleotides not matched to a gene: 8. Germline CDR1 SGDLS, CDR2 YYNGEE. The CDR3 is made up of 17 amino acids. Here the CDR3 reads CASSTHSGSSSYNEQFF. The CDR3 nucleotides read TGTGCCAGCAGCACCCATAGCGGGAGTTCCTCCTACAATGAGCAGTTCTTC.

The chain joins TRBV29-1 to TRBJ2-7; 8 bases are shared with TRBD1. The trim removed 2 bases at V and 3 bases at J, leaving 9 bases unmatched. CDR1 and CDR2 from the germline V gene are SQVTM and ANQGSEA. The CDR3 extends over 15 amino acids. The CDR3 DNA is TGCAGCGTTGAATTCCGACAGGGGCACGACTACGAGCAGTACTTC. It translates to CSVEFRQGHDYEQYF.

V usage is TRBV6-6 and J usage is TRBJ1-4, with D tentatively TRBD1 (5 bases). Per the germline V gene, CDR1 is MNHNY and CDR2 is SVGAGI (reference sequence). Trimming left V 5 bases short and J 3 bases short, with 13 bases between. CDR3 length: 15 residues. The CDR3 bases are TGTGCCAGCAGTCCCCGGGGGTCCCCTAATGAAAAACTGTTTTTT. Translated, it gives CASSPRGSPNEKLFF.

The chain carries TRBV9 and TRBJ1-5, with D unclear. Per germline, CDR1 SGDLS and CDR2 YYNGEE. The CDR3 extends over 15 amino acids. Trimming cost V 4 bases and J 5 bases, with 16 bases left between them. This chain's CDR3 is CASSPDGTIDQPQHF. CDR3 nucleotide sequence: TGTGCCAGCAGCCCCGACGGCACCATCGATCAGCCCCAGCATTTT. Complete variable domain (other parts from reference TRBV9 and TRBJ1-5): DSGVTQTPKHLITATGQRVTLRCSPRSGDLSVYWYQQSLDQGLQFLIQYYNGEERAKGNILERFSAQQFPDLHSELNLSSLELGDSALYFCASSPDGTIDQPQHFGDGTRLSIL.